The text below deals with one T cell receptor (beta chain). This specimen belongs to a study of blood T cell repertoires in COVID-19. Background on the study: The origin of the acute and convalescent COVID-19 samples was the United States, Italy and Spain. The analysed material was cDNA or gDNA that came from T cells, B-cell-depleted T cells, or PBMCs.

Per the study methods: Scientists estimated how many nucleated cells there were by amplifying reference gene primers. The repertoire was sequenced with immunoSEQ multiplex PCR; TCRdb's copy has only in-frame clones and lacks some. That table supplies the V and J calls and clone size; D and trimming were determined from the DNA. Of about 200,000 clones listed, 80% to 90% are singletons. The V gene lost 3 bases and the J gene lost 6 bases, with 15 bases spanning the gap. Germline CDR1 and CDR2: KGHSY and FQNENV. The CDR3 length is 15 residues. This chain uses TRBV16 with TRBJ1-3; perhaps TRBD1 as D (5 bases). The sample taken for sequencing was peripheral blood. This sequence was found in a woman of 80 years or more with acute or convalescent COVID-19. The CDR3 DNA reads TGTGCCAGCAGCCAGACAAATGTGGACATAAACACCATATATTTT. Translation: CASSQTNVDINTIYF.